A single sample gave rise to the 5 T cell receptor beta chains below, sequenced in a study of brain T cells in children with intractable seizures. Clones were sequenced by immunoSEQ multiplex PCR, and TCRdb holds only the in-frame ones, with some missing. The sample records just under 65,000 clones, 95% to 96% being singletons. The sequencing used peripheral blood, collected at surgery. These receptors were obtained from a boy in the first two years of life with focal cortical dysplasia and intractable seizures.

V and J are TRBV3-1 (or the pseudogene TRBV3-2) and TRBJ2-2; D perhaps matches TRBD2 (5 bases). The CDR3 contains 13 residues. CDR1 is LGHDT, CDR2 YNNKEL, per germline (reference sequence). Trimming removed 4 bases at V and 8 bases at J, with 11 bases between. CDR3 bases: TGTGCCAGCAGCCGGGCTAGCAGAGGGGAGCTGTTTTTT. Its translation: CASSRASRGELFF.

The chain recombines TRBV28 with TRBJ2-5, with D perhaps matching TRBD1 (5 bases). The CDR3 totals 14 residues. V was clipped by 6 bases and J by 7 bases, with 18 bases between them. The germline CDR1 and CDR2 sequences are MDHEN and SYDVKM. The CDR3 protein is CASSRVGMGPTQYF. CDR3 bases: TGTGCCAGCAGCCGCGTAGGAATGGGGCCGACCCAGTACTTC.

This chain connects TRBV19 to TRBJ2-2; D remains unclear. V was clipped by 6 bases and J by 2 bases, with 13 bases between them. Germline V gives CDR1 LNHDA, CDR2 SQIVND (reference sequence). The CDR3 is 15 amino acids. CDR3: CASSKLLPNTGELFF. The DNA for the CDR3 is TGTGCCAGTAGCAAGCTTCTACCCAACACCGGGGAGCTGTTTTTT.

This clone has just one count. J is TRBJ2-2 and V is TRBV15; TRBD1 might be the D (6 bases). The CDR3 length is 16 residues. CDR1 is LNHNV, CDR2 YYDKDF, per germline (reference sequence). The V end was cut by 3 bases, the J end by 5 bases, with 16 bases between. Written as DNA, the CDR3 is TGTGCCACCAGCAGTGTGCCAGGGGTTATGACCGGGGAGCTGTTTTTT. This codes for CATSSVPGVMTGELFF.

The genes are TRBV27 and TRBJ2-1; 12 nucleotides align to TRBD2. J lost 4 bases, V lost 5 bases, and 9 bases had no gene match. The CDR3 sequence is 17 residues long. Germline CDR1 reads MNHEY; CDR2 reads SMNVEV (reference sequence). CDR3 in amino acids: CASSMRLAGARYNEQFF. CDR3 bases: TGTGCCAGCAGTATGAGACTAGCGGGGGCCAGGTACAATGAGCAGTTCTTC.